This T cell receptor beta chain was sequenced for a study of CD8 T cells in Susac syndrome (dated by TCRdb to between 2017 and 2020). For the wider study: Of the Susac syndrome patients who were sequenced, roughly eight were in clinical remission while 5 or 6 had clinically active disease. The study used repertoire sequencing to test whether antigen drove CD8+ T cell activation and differentiation in Susac syndrome. At the time of blood withdrawal, Susac syndrome patients were either therapy-naive, taking corticosteroids (with some also receiving IVIg), or on IVIg alone. The clonality of the CD8+ T cell repertoire was compared across 12 healthy donors, about 14 Susac syndrome patients and around 16 multiple sclerosis patients.

Peripheral blood CD8+ and CD4+ T cells from healthy donors, Susac syndrome patients and multiple sclerosis patients were profiled by high-throughput TCR beta sequencing. Recently defined diagnostic criteria for definite or probable disease were met by the Susac syndrome patients. Bulk CD8+ and CD4+ T cells were purified by magnetic negative isolation, whereas CD8+ TEMRA cells were enriched by FACS. Blood was collected in EDTA tubes and processed within 24 hours, with PBMCs isolated through density gradient centrifugation. PBMCs intended for TCR sequencing were frozen in liquid nitrogen and were later thawed in a 37 degrees C water bath. Purity of sorted or isolated CD4+, CD8+ and CD8+ TEMRA cells was at least 90%. V is cut by 2 bases and J by 0 bases, and the space between the germline ends is 5 bases. CDR1 MRHNA and CDR2 SNTAGT are derived from the germline V gene. From the cysteine up to the phenylalanine, the CDR3 has a length of 15 residues. The CDR3 DNA has 45 bases and is translated from base 1.

RNA was extracted with the RNeasy kit and 0.5 to 1 ug was reverse transcribed using random hexamers. The immunoSEQ multiplex PCR assay, which covers 54 Vbeta and 13 Jbeta segments, was used to amplify TCR beta CDR3 regions. To correct PCR amplification bias, a synthetic template baseline was used for both primer optimization and computational correction. In the paper's pipeline: Reads were annotated to V, D and J genes according to IMGT and were analyzed with immunoSEQ Analyzer, with only productive sequences retained. Clonality was computed as one minus Shannon entropy normalized by log2 of the number of productive unique sequences. For each patient and control, public and private clones were evaluated within the 100 most prevalent clones. Clones were defined as Susac-specific if absent from the healthy and MS cohorts, from 1052 published viral clones and from other ImmuneACCESS disease sequences. TCRdb's own reprocessing of the public reads used fastp at Q25 and MiXCR and kept productive beta chains. CDR3 protein duplicates are merged, each entry listing the most common genes and DNA. What appears here as the V and J calls and clone size reflects TCRdb's work, not the paper's. This sample has 100,000 or so distinct CDR3 sequences in its table, and nearly 97% of those were observed once. 0.3% of the sample is in the top ten clones.

What the work shows at the level of the full study, not this receptor alone: In the total CD8+ and CD8+ TEMRA repertoires, over 15 and five Susac-specific public clones, respectively, were identified. Susac syndrome CD8+ repertoires showed clonal expansion, highest in CD8+ TEMRA cells and greater in clinically active than remitting patients. The number of individuals in the TCR sequencing and HLA analysis was recognized as being relatively small.

Details on this clonotype: Its target antigen remains unknown. Base qualities are not recorded, but no much larger clone differs from it by a single base.

Sample: CD8+ T cells from PBMCs. The V and J segments used are TRBV6-4 and TRBJ2-6, with no confidently assigned D gene. This TCR was recovered from a human donor with Susac syndrome. The CDR3 protein sequence reads: CASSDSNSGANVLTF. The bases read TGTGCCAGCAGTGACAGTAACTCTGGGGCCAACGTCCTGACTTTC.